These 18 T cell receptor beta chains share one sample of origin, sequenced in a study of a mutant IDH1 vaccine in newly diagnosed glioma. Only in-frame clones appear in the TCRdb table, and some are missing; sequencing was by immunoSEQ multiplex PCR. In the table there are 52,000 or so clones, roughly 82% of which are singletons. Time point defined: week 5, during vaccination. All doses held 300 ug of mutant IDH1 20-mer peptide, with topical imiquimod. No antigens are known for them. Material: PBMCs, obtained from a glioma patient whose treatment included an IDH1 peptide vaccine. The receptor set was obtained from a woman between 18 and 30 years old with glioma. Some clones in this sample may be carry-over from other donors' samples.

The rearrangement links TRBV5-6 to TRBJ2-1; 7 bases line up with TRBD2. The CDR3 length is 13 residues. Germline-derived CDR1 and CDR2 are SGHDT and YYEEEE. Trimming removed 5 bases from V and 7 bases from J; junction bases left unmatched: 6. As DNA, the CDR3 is TGTGCCAGCAGTCCGGGACTAAGGAATGAGCAGTTCTTC. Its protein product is CASSPGLRNEQFF.

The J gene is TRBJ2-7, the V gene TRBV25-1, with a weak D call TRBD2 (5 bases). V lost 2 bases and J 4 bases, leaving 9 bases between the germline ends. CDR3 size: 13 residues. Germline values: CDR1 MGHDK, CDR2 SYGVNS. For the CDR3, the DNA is TGTGCCAGCAGTGAAGCTAGGAGGTACGAGCAGTACTTC. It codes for CASSEARRYEQYF.

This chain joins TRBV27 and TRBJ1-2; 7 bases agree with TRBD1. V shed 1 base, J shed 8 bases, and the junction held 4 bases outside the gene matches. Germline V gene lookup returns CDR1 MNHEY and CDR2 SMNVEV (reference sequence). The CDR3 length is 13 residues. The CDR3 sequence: CASSLLQGSGYTF. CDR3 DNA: TGTGCCAGCAGTTTATTACAGGGGAGCGGCTACACCTTC.

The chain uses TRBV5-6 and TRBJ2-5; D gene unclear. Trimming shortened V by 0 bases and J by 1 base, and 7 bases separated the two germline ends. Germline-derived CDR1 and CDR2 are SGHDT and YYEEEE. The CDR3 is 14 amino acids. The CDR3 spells CASSLARVQETQYF. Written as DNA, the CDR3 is TGTGCCAGCAGCTTGGCTCGCGTCCAAGAGACCCAGTACTTC.

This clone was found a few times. Here the CDR3 DNA reads TGTGCCACCAGCATAAGGGATGAGCAGTTCTTC. Translated: CATSIRDEQFF. J is TRBJ2-1 and V is TRBV15; D gene uncertain. The CDR3 contains 11 residues. Trimming pared 4 bases from V and 8 bases from J, leaving 6 bases between. Germline CDR1 and CDR2: LNHNV and YYDKDF (reference sequence). The full variable domain, its missing parts supplied by reference TRBV15 and TRBJ2-1, is DAMVIQNPRYQVTQFGKPVTLSCSQTLNHNVMYWYQQKSSQAPKLLFHYYDKDFNNEADTPDNFQSRRPNTSFCFLDIRSPGLGDTAMYLCATSIRDEQFFGPGTRLTVL.

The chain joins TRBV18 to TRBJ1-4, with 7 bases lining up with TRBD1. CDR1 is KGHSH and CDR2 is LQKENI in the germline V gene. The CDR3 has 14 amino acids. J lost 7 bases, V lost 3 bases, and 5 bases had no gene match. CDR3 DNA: TGTGCCAGCTCACCGACAGGGAGGAGTGAAAAACTGTTTTTT. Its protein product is CASSPTGRSEKLFF.

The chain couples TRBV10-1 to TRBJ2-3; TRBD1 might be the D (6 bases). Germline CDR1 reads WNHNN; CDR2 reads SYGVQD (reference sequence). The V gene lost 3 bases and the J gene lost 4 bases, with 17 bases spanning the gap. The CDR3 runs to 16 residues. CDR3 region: CASSDEVGADADTQYF. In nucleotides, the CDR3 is TGCGCCAGCAGTGACGAGGTGGGGGCGGACGCAGATACGCAGTATTTT.

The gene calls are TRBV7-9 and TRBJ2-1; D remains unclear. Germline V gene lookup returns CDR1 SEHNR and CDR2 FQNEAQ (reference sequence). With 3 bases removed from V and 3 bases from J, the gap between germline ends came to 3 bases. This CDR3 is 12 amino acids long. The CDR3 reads CASSFYYNEQFF. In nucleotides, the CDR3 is TGTGCCAGCAGCTTTTACTACAATGAGCAGTTCTTC.

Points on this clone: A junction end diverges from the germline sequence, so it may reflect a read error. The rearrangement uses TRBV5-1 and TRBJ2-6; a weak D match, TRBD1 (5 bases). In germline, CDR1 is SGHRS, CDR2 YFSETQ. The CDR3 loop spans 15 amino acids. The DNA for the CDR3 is TGCGCCAGCAGGTCAGGAGTCTCTGGGGCCAACGCCCTGACTTTC. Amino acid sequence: CASRSGVSGANALTF.

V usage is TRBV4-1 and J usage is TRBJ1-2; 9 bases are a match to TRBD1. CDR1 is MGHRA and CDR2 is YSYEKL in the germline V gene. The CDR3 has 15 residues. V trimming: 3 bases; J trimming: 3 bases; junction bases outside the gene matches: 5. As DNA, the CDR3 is TGCGCCAGCAGCCACGTCACAGGGGGCGACTATGGCTACACCTTC. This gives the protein CASSHVTGGDYGYTF.

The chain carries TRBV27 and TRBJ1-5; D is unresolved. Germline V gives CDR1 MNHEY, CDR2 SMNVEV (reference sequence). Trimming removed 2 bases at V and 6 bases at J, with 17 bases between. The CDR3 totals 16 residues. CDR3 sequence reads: CASSLTGPPSPQPQHF. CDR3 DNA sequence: TGTGCCAGCAGTTTAACGGGTCCTCCGTCTCCTCAGCCCCAGCATTTT.

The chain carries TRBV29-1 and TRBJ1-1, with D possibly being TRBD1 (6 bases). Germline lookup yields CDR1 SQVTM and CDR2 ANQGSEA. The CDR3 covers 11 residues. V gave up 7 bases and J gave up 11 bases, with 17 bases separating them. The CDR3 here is CSDRGGGGAFF. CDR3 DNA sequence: TGCAGCGATCGTGGAGGGGGAGGTGCTTTCTTT.

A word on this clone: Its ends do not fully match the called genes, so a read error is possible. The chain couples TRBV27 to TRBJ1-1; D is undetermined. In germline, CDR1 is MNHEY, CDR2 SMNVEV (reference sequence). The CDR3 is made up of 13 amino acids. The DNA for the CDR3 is TGTGCCAGCAGTTTTCTCCCGAACGCTGAAGCTTTCTTT. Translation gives CASSFLPNAEAFF.

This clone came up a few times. The CDR3 spells CASKSGLNTEAFF. The CDR3 DNA reads as TGTGCCAGCAAGTCGGGCTTGAACACTGAAGCTTTCTTT. The V gene is TRBV9, the J gene TRBJ1-1; D remains unclear. The CDR3 consists of 13 residues. V dropped 6 bases and J dropped 0 bases, with 9 bases sitting between them. The germline V gene has CDR1 SGDLS and CDR2 YYNGEE.

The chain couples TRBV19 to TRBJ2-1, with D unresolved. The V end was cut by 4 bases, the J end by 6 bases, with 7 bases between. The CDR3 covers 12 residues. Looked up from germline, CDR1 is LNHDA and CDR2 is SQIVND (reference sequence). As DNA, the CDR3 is TGTGCCAGTAGTAGCCCTCGCAATGAGCAGTTCTTC. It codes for CASSSPRNEQFF.

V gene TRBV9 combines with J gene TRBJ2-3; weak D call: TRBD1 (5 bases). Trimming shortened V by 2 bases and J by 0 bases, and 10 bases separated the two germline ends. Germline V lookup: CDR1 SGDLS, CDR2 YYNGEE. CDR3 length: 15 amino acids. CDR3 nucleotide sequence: TGTGCCAGCAGCGTTAGTTCAGGGAGCACAGATACGCAGTATTTT. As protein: CASSVSSGSTDTQYF.

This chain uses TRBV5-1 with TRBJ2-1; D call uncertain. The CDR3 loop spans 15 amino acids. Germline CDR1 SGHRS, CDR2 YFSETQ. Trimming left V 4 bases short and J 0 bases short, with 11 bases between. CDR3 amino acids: CASSPDASSYNEQFF. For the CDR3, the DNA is TGCGCCAGCAGCCCAGACGCGAGCTCCTACAATGAGCAGTTCTTC. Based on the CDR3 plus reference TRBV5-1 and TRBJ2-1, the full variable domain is KAGVTQTPRYLIKTRGQQVTLSCSPISGHRSVSWYQQTPGQGLQFLFEYFSETQRNKGNFPGRFSGRQFSNSRSEMNVSTLELGDSALYLCASSPDASSYNEQFFGPGTRLTVL.

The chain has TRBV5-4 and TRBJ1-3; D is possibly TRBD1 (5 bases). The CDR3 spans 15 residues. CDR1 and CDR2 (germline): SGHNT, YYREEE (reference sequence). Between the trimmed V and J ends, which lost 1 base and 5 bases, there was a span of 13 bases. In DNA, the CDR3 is TGTGCCAGCAGCTTGAAAGGGGACTTAAGAAACACCATATATTTT. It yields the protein CASSLKGDLRNTIYF.